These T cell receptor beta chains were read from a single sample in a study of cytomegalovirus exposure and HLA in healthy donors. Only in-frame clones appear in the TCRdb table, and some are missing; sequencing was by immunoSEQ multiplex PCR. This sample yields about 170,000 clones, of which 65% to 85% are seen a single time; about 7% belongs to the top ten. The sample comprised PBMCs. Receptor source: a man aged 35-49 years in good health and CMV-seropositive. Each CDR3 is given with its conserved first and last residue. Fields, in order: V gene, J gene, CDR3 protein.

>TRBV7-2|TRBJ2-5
CASSPGLSQETQYF
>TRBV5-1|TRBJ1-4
CASSLVAGDEKLFF
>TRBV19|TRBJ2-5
CATRGGNFETQYF
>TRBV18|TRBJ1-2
CASSPGGKLYGYTF
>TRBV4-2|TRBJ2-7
CASSQDPGRLAGWDEQYF
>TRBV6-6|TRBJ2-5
CASRPGQGETQYF
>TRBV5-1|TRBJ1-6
CASSSSTGTNSPLHF
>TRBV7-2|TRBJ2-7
CASSLAPGQAPYEQYF
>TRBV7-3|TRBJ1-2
CASSLGHSEGYGYTF
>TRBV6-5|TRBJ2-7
CASSARTGAFSEQYF
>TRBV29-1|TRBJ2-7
CSVGQTYEQYF
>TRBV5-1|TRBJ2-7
CASSSPGQGVDEQYF
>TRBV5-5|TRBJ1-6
CASSFERKYNSPLHF
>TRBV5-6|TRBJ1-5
CASSLDRGDSNQPQHF
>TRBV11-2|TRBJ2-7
CASSSPPGTGVSYEQYF
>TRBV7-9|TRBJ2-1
CASTIAGLDEQFF
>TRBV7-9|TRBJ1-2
CASSPIRQGHGYTF
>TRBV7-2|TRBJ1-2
CASSLGRRQELYGYTF
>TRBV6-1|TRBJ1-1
CASSERGSAEAFF
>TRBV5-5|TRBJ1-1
CASSLGRGSISSEAFF
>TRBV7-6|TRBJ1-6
CASSSTGASNSPLHF
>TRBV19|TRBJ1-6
CASSTGQGNSPLHF
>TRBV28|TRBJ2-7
CASYPGTGDYEQYF
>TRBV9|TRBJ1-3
CASSAGVGPSGNTIYF
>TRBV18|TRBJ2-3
CASSPPGFDTQYF
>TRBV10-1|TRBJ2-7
CASSDWGGYEQYF
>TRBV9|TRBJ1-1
CASSVVAGLMNTEAFF
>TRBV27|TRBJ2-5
CASSHLKSAGDMKWQTQYF
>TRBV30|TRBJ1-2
CASDRQNYGYTF
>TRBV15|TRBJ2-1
CATSRKGRGDYNEQFF
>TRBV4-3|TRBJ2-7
CASSQDRDLAFREQYF
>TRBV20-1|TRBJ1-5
CSAGDQPQHF
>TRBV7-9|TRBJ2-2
CASSLLAGHTGELSF
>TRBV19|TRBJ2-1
CASSITYGNEQFF
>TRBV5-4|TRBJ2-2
CASSLFGERSGELFF
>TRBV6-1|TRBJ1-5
CASSVEGNGNQPQHF
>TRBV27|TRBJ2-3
CASTPDGGKQYF
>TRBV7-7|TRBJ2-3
CASSFNREWSTDTQYF
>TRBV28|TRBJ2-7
CASKETGSYEQYF
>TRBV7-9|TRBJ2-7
CASSPVVTGPGEQYF
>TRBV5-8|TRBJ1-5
CASSWTGAGSQPQHF
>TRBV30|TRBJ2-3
CAYSRGHTDTQYF
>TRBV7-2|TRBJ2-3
CASSSETGSDTQYF
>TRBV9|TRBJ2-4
CASSAHRGGNIQYF
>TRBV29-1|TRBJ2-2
CSVAGGGRPGELFF
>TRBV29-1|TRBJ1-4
CSAQGALAEKLFF
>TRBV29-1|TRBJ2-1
CSVAGSKVSNEQFF
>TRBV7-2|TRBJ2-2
CASSLPDKRTGELFF
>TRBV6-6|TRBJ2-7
CASRRDPKTYEQYF